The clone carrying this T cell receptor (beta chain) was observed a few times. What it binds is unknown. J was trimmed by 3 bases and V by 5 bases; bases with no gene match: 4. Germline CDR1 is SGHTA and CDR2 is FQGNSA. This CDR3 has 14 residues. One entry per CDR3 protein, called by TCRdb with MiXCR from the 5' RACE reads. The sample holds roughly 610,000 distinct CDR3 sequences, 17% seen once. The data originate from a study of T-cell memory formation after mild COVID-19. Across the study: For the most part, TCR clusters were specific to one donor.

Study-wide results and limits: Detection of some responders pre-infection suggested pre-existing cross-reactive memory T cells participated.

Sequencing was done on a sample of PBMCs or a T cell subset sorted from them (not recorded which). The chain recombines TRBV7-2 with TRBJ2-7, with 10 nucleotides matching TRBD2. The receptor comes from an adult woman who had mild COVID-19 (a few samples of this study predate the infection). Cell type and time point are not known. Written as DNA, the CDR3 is TGTGCCAGCAGCCAGGGACTAGCGAACTACGAGCAGTACTTC. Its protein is CASSQGLANYEQYF. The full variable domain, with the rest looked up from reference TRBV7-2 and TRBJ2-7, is GAGVSQSPSNKVTEKGKDVELRCDPISGHTALYWYRQSLGQGLEFLIYFQGNSAPDKSGLPSDRFSAERTGGSVSTLTIQRTQQEDSAVYLCASSQGLANYEQYFGPGTRLTVT.